What follows is one T cell receptor (beta chain) and its context. Its cognate antigen is unknown. The PCR was carried out with 60 Vbeta primers and 13 Jbeta primers. Only in-frame clones appear in the TCRdb table, and some are missing; sequencing was by immunoSEQ multiplex PCR. Among more than 150,000 clones, more than 75% were seen once, and the ten largest hold 0.2% to 0.3%. The sample originates from a study of cytomegalovirus exposure and HLA in healthy donors. Study-wide results and caveats: Cytomegalovirus status, reportedly, was diagnosed with high specificity and sensitivity by the classifier. Relative to equally common others, HLA-associated TCR beta chains showed greater clonal expansion in a later analysis.

Trimming at V came to 0 bases and at J to 3 bases, leaving 14 bases not matched to a gene. This CDR3 comprises 19 residues. Germline V gene lookup returns CDR1 MGHRA and CDR2 YSYEKL. Sequencing was performed on PBMCs. The rearrangement uses TRBV4-1 and TRBJ2-7; 10 nucleotides line up with TRBD2. The TCR was taken from a girl in the first two years of life in good health and CMV-seronegative. CDR3 residues: CASSQDRLKAASGGYEQYF. CDR3 DNA sequence: TGCGCCAGCAGCCAAGATCGATTAAAAGCGGCTAGCGGGGGCTACGAGCAGTACTTC.